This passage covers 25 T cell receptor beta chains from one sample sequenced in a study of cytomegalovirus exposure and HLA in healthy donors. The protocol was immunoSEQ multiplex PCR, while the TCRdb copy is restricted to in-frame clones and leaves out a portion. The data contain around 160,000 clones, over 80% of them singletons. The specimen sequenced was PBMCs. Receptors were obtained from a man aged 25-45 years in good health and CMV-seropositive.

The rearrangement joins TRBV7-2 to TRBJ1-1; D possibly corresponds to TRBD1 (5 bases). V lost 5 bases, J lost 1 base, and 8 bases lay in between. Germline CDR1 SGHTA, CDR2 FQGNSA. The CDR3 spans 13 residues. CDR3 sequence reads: CASSVGQNTEAFF. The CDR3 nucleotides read TGTGCCAGCAGCGTAGGACAGAACACTGAAGCTTTCTTT.

The CDR3 DNA reads as TGTGCCAGCAGTATCCCCAGGGGCAATCAGCCCCAGCATTTT. As protein: CASSIPRGNQPQHF. The V gene is TRBV5-8, the J gene TRBJ1-5, with D perhaps TRBD1 (5 bases). The CDR3 spans 14 residues. Per germline, CDR1 SGHTS and CDR2 YDEGEE. The germline V and J ends were trimmed by 5 bases and 2 bases, with 11 bases remaining between them.

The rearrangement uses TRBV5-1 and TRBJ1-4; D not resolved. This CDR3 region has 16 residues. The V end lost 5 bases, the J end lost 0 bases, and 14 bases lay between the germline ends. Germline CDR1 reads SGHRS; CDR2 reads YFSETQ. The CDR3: CASRLAKWATNEKLFF. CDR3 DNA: TGCGCCAGCAGACTAGCAAAGTGGGCAACTAATGAAAAACTGTTTTTT.

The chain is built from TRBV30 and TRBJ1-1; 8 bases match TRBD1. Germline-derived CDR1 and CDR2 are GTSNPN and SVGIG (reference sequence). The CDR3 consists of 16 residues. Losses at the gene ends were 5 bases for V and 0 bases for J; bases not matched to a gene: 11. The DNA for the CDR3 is TGTGCCTGGGACGACAGGGGCGAGTCTATGAACACTGAAGCTTTCTTT. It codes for CAWDDRGESMNTEAFF.

CDR3 sequence (DNA): TGTGCCAGCAGCTTAGGGTGGACAGCGACCTACGAGCAGTACTTC. Amino acids: CASSLGWTATYEQYF. V and J are TRBV7-2 and TRBJ2-7, with D maybe TRBD1 (6 bases). The germline CDR1 and CDR2 sequences are SGHTA and FQGNSA. Trimming took off 1 base at V and 2 bases at J, with 12 bases between the two ends. The CDR3 contains 15 residues.

The CDR3 loop reads CASSFGTGDYGYTF. The CDR3 DNA follows: TGTGCCAGCAGCTTCGGGACAGGGGACTATGGCTACACCTTC. The rearrangement links TRBV7-8 to TRBJ1-2, with 10 bases lining up with TRBD1. V lost 3 bases, J lost 3 bases, and 1 base stayed unmatched. Germline V gene sequence: CDR1 SGHVS, CDR2 FQNEAQ. CDR3 size: 14 residues.

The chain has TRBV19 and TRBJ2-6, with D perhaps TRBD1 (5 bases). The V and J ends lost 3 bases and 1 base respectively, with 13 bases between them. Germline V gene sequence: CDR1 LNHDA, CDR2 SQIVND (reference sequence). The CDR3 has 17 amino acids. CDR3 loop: CASSIRYRLSGANVLTF. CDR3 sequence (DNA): TGTGCCAGTAGTATTCGTTACAGGCTGTCTGGGGCCAACGTCCTGACTTTC.

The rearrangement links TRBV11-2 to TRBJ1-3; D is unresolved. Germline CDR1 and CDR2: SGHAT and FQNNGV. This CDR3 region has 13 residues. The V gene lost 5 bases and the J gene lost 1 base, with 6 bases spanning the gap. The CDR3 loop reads CASSLPSGNTIYF. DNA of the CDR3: TGTGCCAGCAGCCTCCCTTCTGGAAACACCATATATTTT.

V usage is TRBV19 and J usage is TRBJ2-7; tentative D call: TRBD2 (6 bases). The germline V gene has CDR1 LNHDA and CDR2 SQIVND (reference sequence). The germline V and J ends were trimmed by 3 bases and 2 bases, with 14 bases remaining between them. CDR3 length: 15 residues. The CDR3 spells CASSMVAEGPYEQYF. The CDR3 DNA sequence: TGTGCCAGTAGTATGGTGGCGGAGGGTCCCTACGAGCAGTACTTC.

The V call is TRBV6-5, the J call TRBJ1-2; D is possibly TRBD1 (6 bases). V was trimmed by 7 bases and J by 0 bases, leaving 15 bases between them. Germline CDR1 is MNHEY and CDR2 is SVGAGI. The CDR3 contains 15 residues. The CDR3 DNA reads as TGTGCCAGCATGGTAAACAGGGCTACTAACTATGGCTACACCTTC. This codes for CASMVNRATNYGYTF.

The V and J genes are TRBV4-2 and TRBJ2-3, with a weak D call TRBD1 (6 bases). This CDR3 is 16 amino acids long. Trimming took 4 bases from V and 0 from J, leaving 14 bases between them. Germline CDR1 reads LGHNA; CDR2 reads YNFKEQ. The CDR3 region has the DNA TGTGCCAGCAGCCCCTTTGGGGGCTCTAGCACAGATACGCAGTATTTT. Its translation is CASSPFGGSSTDTQYF.

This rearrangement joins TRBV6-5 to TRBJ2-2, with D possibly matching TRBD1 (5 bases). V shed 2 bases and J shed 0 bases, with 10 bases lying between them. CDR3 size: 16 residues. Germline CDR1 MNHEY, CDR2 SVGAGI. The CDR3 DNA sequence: TGTGCCAGCAGTTACGACAGCTTCGCGAACACCGGGGAGCTGTTTTTT. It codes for CASSYDSFANTGELFF.

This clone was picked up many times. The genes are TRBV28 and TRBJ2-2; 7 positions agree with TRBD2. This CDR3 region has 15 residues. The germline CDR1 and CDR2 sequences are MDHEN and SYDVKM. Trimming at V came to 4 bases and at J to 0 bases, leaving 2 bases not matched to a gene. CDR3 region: CASSSSGANTGELFF. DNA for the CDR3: TGTGCCAGCAGTTCGAGCGGGGCGAACACCGGGGAGCTGTTTTTT.

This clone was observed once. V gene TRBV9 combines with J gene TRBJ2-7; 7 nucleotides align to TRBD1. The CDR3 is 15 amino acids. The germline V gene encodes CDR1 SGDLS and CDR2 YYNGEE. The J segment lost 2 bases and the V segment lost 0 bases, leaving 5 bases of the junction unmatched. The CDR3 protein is CASSVGQGDTYEQYF. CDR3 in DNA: TGTGCCAGCAGCGTAGGGCAGGGGGACACCTACGAGCAGTACTTC.

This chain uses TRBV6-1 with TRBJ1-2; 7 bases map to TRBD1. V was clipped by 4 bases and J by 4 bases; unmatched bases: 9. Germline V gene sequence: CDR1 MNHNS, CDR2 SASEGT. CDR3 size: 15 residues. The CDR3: CASSGTGWTGYGYTF. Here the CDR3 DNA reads TGTGCCAGCAGTGGAACAGGGTGGACAGGCTATGGCTACACCTTC.

The CDR3 spells CASRRRDRDEAFF. CDR3 nucleotide sequence: TGTGCCAGCAGGCGTCGGGACAGGGATGAAGCTTTCTTT. The V and J genes are TRBV5-6 and TRBJ1-1; the match to TRBD1 covers 9 bases. CDR3 length: 13 amino acids. Germline V gene data show CDR1 as SGHDT and CDR2 as YYEEEE. After removal of 5 bases from V and 7 bases from J, the junction contained 6 bases not matched to a gene.

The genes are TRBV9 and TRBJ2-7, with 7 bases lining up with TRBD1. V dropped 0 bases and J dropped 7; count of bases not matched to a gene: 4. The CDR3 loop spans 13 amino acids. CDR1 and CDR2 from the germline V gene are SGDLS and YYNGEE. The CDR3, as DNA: TGTGCCAGCAGCGTAGGAGGGGGCGGTGAGCAGTACTTC. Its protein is CASSVGGGGEQYF.

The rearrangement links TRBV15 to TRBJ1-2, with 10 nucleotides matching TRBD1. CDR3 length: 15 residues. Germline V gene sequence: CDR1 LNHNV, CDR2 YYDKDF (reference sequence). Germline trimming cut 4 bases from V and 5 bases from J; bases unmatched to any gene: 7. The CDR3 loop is CATSNKTGGGYGYTF. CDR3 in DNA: TGTGCCACCAGCAATAAGACAGGGGGCGGATATGGCTACACCTTC.

The chain's CDR3 is CASSFNQPGLGADTQYF. In DNA form, the CDR3 reads TGTGCCAGCAGCTTTAACCAGCCGGGACTAGGTGCAGATACGCAGTATTTT. The chain joins TRBV5-4 to TRBJ2-3; 8 nucleotides agree with TRBD2. The CDR3 covers 17 residues. Germline values: CDR1 SGHNT, CDR2 YYREEE (reference sequence). The J segment lost 4 bases and the V segment lost 2 bases, leaving 12 bases of the junction unmatched.

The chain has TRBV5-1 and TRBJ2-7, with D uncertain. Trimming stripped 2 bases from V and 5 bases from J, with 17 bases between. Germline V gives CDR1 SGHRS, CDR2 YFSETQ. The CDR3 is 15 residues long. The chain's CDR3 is CASSLSVRTVNEQYF. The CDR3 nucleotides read TGCGCCAGCAGCTTAAGCGTTCGTACGGTAAACGAGCAGTACTTC.

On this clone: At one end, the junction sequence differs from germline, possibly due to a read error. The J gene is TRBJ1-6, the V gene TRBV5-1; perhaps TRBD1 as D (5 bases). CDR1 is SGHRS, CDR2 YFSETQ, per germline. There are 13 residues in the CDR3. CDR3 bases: TGCGCCAGCACCCTGGACAACAATTCGCCCCTCCACTTT. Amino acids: CASTLDNNSPLHF.

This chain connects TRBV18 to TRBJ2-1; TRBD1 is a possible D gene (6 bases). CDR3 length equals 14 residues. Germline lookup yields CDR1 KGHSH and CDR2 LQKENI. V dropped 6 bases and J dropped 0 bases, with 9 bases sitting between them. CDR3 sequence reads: CASSRQDSYNEQFF. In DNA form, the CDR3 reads TGTGCCAGCTCGCGACAGGACTCCTACAATGAGCAGTTCTTC.

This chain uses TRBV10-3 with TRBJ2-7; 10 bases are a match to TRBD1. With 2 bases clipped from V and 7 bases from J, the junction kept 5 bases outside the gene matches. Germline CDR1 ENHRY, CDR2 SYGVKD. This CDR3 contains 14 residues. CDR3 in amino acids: CAISERQGALEQYF. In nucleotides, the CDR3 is TGTGCCATCAGTGAGCGACAGGGGGCGTTAGAGCAGTACTTC.

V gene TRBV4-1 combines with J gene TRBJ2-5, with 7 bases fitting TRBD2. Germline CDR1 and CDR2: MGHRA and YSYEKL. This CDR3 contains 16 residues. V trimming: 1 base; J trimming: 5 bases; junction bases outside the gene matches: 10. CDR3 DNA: TGCGCCAGCAGCCAAGGGGGGACTACCATTGGGGAGACCCAGTACTTC. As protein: CASSQGGTTIGETQYF.

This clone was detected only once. CDR3 amino acids: CASTSTGGAYGYTF. The CDR3, as DNA: TGTGCCAGCACGTCTACCGGCGGGGCCTATGGCTACACCTTC. The chain links TRBV27 to TRBJ1-2; possibly TRBD1 for D (5 bases). Germline V gene data show CDR1 as MNHEY and CDR2 as SMNVEV (reference sequence). The CDR3 totals 14 residues. V was shortened by 7 bases and J by 4 bases, with 16 bases between the two germline ends.